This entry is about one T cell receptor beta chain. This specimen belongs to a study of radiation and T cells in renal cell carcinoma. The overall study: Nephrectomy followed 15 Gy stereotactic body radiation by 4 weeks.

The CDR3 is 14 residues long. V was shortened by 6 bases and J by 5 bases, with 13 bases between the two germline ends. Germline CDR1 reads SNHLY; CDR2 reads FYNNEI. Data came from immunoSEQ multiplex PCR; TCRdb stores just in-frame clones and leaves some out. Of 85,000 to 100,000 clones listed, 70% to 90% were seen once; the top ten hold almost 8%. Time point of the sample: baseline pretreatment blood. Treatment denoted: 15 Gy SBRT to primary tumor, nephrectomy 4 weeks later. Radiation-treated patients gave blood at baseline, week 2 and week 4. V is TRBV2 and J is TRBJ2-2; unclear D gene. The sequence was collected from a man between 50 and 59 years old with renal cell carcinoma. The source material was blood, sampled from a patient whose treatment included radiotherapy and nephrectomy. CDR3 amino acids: CASRSAASTGELFF. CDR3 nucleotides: TGTGCCAGCAGATCTGCAGCGAGTACCGGGGAGCTGTTTTTT.